This TCR beta chain was recorded in a study of Graves' ophthalmopathy and Graves' hyperthyroidism. Study conclusions and caveats: Ophthalmopathy and stable hyperthyroidism were discriminated by a 13-signature model, with over 85% sensitivity and about 82% specificity. Among thyroid clonotypes expanded above 0.001 frequency, most also appeared in blood.

Scientists amplified the TCR beta CDR3 regions from RNA transcripts. First-round RT-PCR relied on HTBI primers, and a second-round multiplex PCR came next. TCRdb passed the multiplex PCR reads through MiXCR, listing each CDR3 protein once. This sample yields 230,000 or so distinct CDR3 sequences, of which 45% to 55% are seen a single time; around 43% belongs to the top ten. Turning to this clonotype: The target antigen is unknown.

This CDR3 comprises 15 residues. CDR1 is LNHNV, CDR2 YYDKDF, per germline (reference sequence). V lost 0 bases, J lost 3 bases, and 3 bases stayed unmatched. The J gene is TRBJ2-5, the V gene TRBV15; TRBD2 agrees at 8 bases. This receptor was identified in an adult man with Graves' ophthalmopathy. Material: peripheral blood. The DNA for the CDR3 is TGTGCCACCAGCAGAGAGGGACTAGGGGAAGAGACCCAGTACTTC. Its translation is CATSREGLGEETQYF. Combining the CDR3 with reference TRBV15 and TRBJ2-5 gives the whole variable domain DAMVIQNPRYQVTQFGKPVTLSCSQTLNHNVMYWYQQKSSQAPKLLFHYYDKDFNNEADTPDNFQSRRPNTSFCFLDIRSPGLGDTAMYLCATSREGLGEETQYFGPGTRLLVL.